The following is a TCR beta chain sequence with its context. Many counts were recorded for this clonotype. Its antigen specificity is not known. No base quality values were provided; no much bigger clone lies one nucleotide off. Libraries came from multiplex PCR. The sequencer was an Illumina HiSeq 4000. TCR beta libraries were built with iRepertoire HTBI primers and Arm-PCR amplification of CDR3 regions. Gel purification was performed on PCR products prior to sequencing. As for how the authors treated the data: A total of around 59 TRBV and 14 TRBJ segments were identified across samples and were used for gene usage analysis of CDR3 amino acid clonotypes. COPE and FqMerger were used to merge filtered high-quality paired reads into contigs. BLAST was used to align contigs to the IMGT TRBV, TRBD and TRBJ reference genes, and CDR3 was defined following IMGT. Any clonotype with a frequency above 0.1% was classified as a highly expanded clone. Repertoire diversity was measured by Shannon entropy, and V-J evenness by the Gini coefficient. Clonotypes shared by more than one individual were considered public. Starting from the raw public reads, TCRdb applied fastp trimming at Q25, assembled clones with MiXCR and retained in-frame beta chains. Rows with one shared CDR3 protein collapse into an entry with the most common genes and DNA. The V and J calls and clone size are TCRdb's, not the authors'. The table for this sample lists hundreds of thousands of distinct CDR3 sequences; around 15% of them were counted only once. Around 18% of the sample is taken by the ten largest.

The CDR3 starts with the cysteine, ends with the phenylalanine, and has 15 residues. The only DNA kept is the CDR3, 45 bases in frame from the first base. The trim is 7 bases for V and 3 bases for J, with a gap of 17 bases between the germline ends. This sample is drawn from a study of regulatory T cells in long-lasting Graves disease (dated by TCRdb to the early 2020s). Regarding the study in general: In the newly diagnosed Graves' disease group, patients had been taking antithyroid drugs for less than 3 months. A total of about 33 samples underwent TCR sequencing, from about 13 patients with persistent Graves' disease and 20 or so patients with newly diagnosed Graves' disease. The study was conducted in China and was registered as a clinical trial. Persistent Graves' disease patients were compared with newly diagnosed Graves' disease patients by peripheral blood TCR sequencing and RNA sequencing. Results and caveats for the whole study, not just this receptor: Only the TCR beta chain was sequenced and analyzed. Persistent patients shared more public clonotypes among themselves (2,741) than newly diagnosed patients did (approximately 870). The small sample size was acknowledged by the authors as a limitation that may reduce accuracy. Persistent disease showed preferential use of TRBV28, TRBJ1-2 and TRBJ2-5, whereas newly diagnosed disease favored TRBV20-1 and TRBJ2-1. Persistent Graves' disease patients showed lower TCR Shannon entropy and fewer highly expanded clones than newly diagnosed patients, suggesting clonal expansion. The study examined only peripheral blood because the primary lesion, thyroid tissue, could not be accessed.

The time point label for this specimen denotes: newly diagnosed GD, antithyroid drugs for less than 3 months. For both TCR sequencing and RNA sequencing, RNA was extracted from PBMCs using TRIzol. Graves' disease was diagnosed according to American Thyroid Association guidelines. Patients for the study were recruited at an endocrinology department in Xi'an, China. Each patient gave 9 to 10 milliliters of peripheral blood, collected in an EDTA anticoagulant tube. Ficoll Paque Plus density gradient separation was used to isolate PBMCs, and no further T cell sorting was done. An Agilent 2100 Bioanalyzer and agarose gel were used to check RNA quality, while a NanoDrop 2000 measured RNA concentration. The sample was also reused in another study, on T cells in Graves' hyperthyroidism and ophthalmopathy. As that second paper reports: Stable Graves' hyperthyroidism was defined as the absence of progression to ophthalmopathy over 18 months of follow-up. Hyperthyroidism patients were newly diagnosed, had a disease duration of under 2 months, and were aged 18 to 65 years. Exclusion was applied to patients with uncontrolled infections, other autoimmune diseases, pregnancy or lactation. Diagnoses were established on the basis of clinical symptoms, serum thyroxine and TRAb, thyroid ultrasound, and orbital computed tomography. A first-round RT-PCR of the TCR CDR3 used the HTBI primer set with the Qiagen OneStep RT-PCR kit. Most expanded thyroid clonotypes (frequency above 0.001) were also detected in blood, a finding suggesting that blood repertoires may reflect thyroid immune responses. A 13 V-J signature model separated ophthalmopathy from stable hyperthyroidism, with around 88% sensitivity and 81% to 83% specificity in cross-validation and 80%/75% in testing. During validation, the model predicted progression to ophthalmopathy a median of roughly six months ahead of onset, with around 71% sensitivity and 72.22% specificity. To identify distinguishing TCR V-J signatures, a discovery cohort of around 100 patients was used, comprising some 43 with Graves' ophthalmopathy and around 57 with stable Graves' hyperthyroidism. Prospective prediction of ophthalmopathy was tested in an independent validation cohort of fewer than 20 hyperthyroidism patients and some 17 patients who later progressed to ophthalmopathy. The roughly 90 discovery patients were divided at random into training and test sets in a 7:3 ratio. Thyroid tissue and blood T-cell repertoires from several Graves' hyperthyroidism patients were also compared in the study. After sampling, hyperthyroidism patients received methimazole starting at 30 mg daily, and ophthalmopathy patients received high-dose intravenous methylprednisolone. Libraries were constructed in a second round of multiplex PCR, after which size selection and purification were performed. Paired-end sequencing of the libraries was performed with 100 bp reads on an Illumina HiSeq2000. SOAPnuke was used to process the raw data, throwing out any read that contained adapters or uncalled bases, had a mean Phred below 15, or lacked an exact constant-primer or identifier match. COPE v1.2.5 was used to merge the high-quality paired reads, and each unique nucleotide sequence was defined as a clonotype. MiTCR v1.1 was used to align clonotypes to the IMGT TRBV, TRBD and TRBJ reference segments. The analysis was restricted to V-J combinations with a frequency above 0.0001, which together covered approximately 99% of the repertoires. A TCS score was defined as the ratio of F50 (clonal expansion) to E x V (chaos), with BLOSUM62-based TCRdist applied between CDR3 peptides within each V-J. Welch's t-statistics and random forest reduced several hundred V-J features to 13, which were used in a naive Bayes classifier (R e1071). No statistical method was used to fix the sample size in advance, and group allocation was not hidden from the investigators. The paper reports TCR Vbeta CDR3 sequencing of 140 or so peripheral blood samples: under 45 ophthalmopathy, under 85 hyperthyroidism and 17 progressor patients.

The chain links TRBV12-3 or TRBV12-4 with TRBJ2-3; no D segment can be confidently identified. The specimen was peripheral blood mononuclear cells (PBMCs), collected at new diagnosis, from a patient treated with antithyroid drugs. The source of this sequence is a woman between 25 and 40 years old with Graves disease. Donor details come from another sample of the same person, matched by shared clones. The CDR3 protein is CASTLWGAGTDTQYF. The nucleotide sequence reads TGTGCCAGCACCCTTTGGGGTGCCGGTACAGATACGCAGTATTTT.